These 10 T cell receptor beta chains were sequenced from one sample in a study of Ad26.COV2.S vaccination and SARS-CoV-2 variants. TCRdb's table, derived via immunoSEQ multiplex PCR, lists solely in-frame clones and lacks some. The table includes approximately 150,000 clones, roughly 85% detected once. Sample: peripheral blood, taken after recovery from COVID-19. These receptors were obtained from a human donor who had recovered from COVID-19.

The chain has TRBV30 and TRBJ2-3; D is possibly TRBD1 (7 bases). The V and J ends lost 3 bases and 5 bases respectively, with 9 bases between them. The CDR3 is 12 amino acids. Germline V gene lookup returns CDR1 GTSNPN and CDR2 SVGIG (reference sequence). CDR3 loop: CAWSQGGDTQYF. DNA of the CDR3: TGTGCCTGGAGCCAGGGGGGAGATACGCAGTATTTT.

The chain has TRBV28 and TRBJ1-6; D perhaps matches TRBD1 (5 bases). The ends were cut back, 3 bases at V and 11 bases at J, with 14 bases in the middle. Germline lookup yields CDR1 MDHEN and CDR2 SYDVKM. The CDR3 is 14 residues long. The chain's CDR3 is CASSFRHRGAPLHF. The CDR3 region has the DNA TGTGCCAGCAGTTTCCGGCACCGAGGGGCACCCCTCCACTTT.

V and J are TRBV5-6 and TRBJ2-3, with D possibly matching TRBD2 (5 bases). This CDR3 is built from 16 residues. Looked up from germline, CDR1 is SGHDT and CDR2 is YYEEEE. V lost 2 bases to trimming and J lost 2 bases, with 15 bases between them. The CDR3 DNA follows: TGTGCCAGCAGCTTAGGGCTAGCTGAGGACACAGATACGCAGTATTTT. This sequence encodes CASSLGLAEDTDTQYF.

With respect to this clone: The junction shows a germline mismatch at one end, possibly a read error. This chain links TRBV5-6 with TRBJ2-4; TRBD1 matches at 8 bases. This CDR3 has 11 residues. Looked up from germline, CDR1 is SGHDT and CDR2 is YYEEEE. This chain's CDR3 is CASSPGQGLSF. The CDR3 region has the DNA TGTGCCAGCAGTCCCGGACAGGGACTTTCATTC.

The chain links TRBV6-2 or TRBV6-3 to TRBJ1-5; D remains unclear. V was shortened by 0 bases and J by 7 bases, with 7 bases between the two germline ends. The CDR3 extends over 13 amino acids. Per the germline V gene, CDR1 is MNHEY and CDR2 is SVGEGT. The CDR3, as DNA: TGTGCCAGCAGTTACTCCCCCATCCAGCCCCAGCATTTT. This gives the protein CASSYSPIQPQHF.

The V gene is TRBV11-2, the J gene TRBJ1-2, with a tentative D call TRBD1 (6 bases). Germline CDR1 is SGHAT and CDR2 is FQNNGV. Trimming cost V 2 bases and J 3 bases, with 13 bases left between them. The CDR3 loop spans 15 amino acids. The CDR3 loop reads CASSLTGRTDYGYTF. The CDR3 DNA reads as TGTGCCAGCAGCTTAACAGGGAGAACGGACTATGGCTACACCTTC.

The V gene is TRBV12-3 or TRBV12-4, the J gene TRBJ2-1; no definite D call. Trimming shortened V by 3 bases and J by 8 bases, and 11 bases separated the two germline ends. CDR3 length: 13 amino acids. CDR3 DNA: TGTGCCAGCAGTTTTGTGACGGCATATGAGCAGTTCTTC. Its protein product is CASSFVTAYEQFF.

V gene TRBV10-3 combines with J gene TRBJ2-1; D call uncertain. CDR3 length: 17 amino acids. Trimming took 5 bases from V and 4 from J, leaving 21 bases between them. CDR1 is ENHRY, CDR2 SYGVKD, per germline. The CDR3, as DNA: TGTGCCATCAGTCCCCTCCGGGCAGGCCCATCGTACAATGAGCAGTTCTTC. Residues: CAISPLRAGPSYNEQFF.

This chain joins TRBV9 and TRBJ2-5, with a possible D match to TRBD1 (6 bases). Germline V CDR1 and CDR2: SGDLS, YYNGEE. V lost 3 bases and J 0 bases, leaving 9 bases between the germline ends. The CDR3 extends over 14 amino acids. The CDR3 sequence is CASSGGPYQETQYF. CDR3 DNA: TGTGCCAGCAGCGGGGGGCCGTACCAAGAGACCCAGTACTTC. Together with reference TRBV9 and TRBJ2-5, the CDR3 gives the full variable domain: DSGVTQTPKHLITATGQRVTLRCSPRSGDLSVYWYQQSLDQGLQFLIQYYNGEERAKGNILERFSAQQFPDLHSELNLSSLELGDSALYFCASSGGPYQETQYFGPGTRLLVL.

The chain joins TRBV6-1 to TRBJ1-6; D is uncertain. With 1 base removed from V and 8 bases from J, the gap between germline ends came to 6 bases. CDR1 and CDR2 from the germline V gene are MNHNS and SASEGT. This CDR3 has 13 amino acids. The CDR3 DNA reads as TGTGCCAGCAGTGAAGTCTGGGATTCACCCCTCCACTTT. This encodes CASSEVWDSPLHF.